This is a list of T cell receptor beta chains from one sample in a study of T cell clonotyping in hematopoietic cell transplantation. Using immunoSEQ multiplex PCR, the repertoire was profiled, and TCRdb retains in-frame clones only, with some absent. The sample includes roughly 23,000 clones, about nine tenths seen only once; the top ten take around 3.6%. Sample: peripheral blood mononuclear cells, taken before stem cell transplant. The receptors derive from a man younger than 35 with biphenotypic leukemia. Some clones in this sample may be carry-over from other donors' samples. CDR3s include the opening cysteine and the closing phenylalanine or tryptophan. The order of the fields is J gene, clone size, D gene, V gene, CDR3 protein, CDR3 DNA. A D gene is named only where the DNA matches it firmly. For some rows the clone size is stated as once, few or many, or as a class when expanded; others skip it.

>TRBJ1-5|-|-|TRBV7-9
CASSSEGLWAQHF
TGTGCCAGCAGCTCGGAGGGGTTGTGGGCCCAGCATTTT
>TRBJ2-5|-|-|TRBV5-1
CASSLGEDVYF
TGCGCCAGCAGCTTGGGGGAGGATGTATACTTC
>TRBJ2-7|-|TRBD2|TRBV5-8
CASSSPGLAGFTYEQYF
TGTGCCAGCAGCTCGCCGGGACTAGCGGGGTTCACCTACGAGCAGTACTTC
>TRBJ2-7|once|TRBD2|TRBV29-1
CSVEGTSGNYEQYF
TGCAGCGTTGAAGGGACTAGCGGAAACTACGAGCAGTACTTC
>TRBJ2-3|-|TRBD2|TRBV19
CASRNTARGGTDTQYF
TGTGCCAGCCGTAACACCGCACGGGGGGGCACAGATACGCAGTATTTT
>TRBJ2-5|once|-|TRBV11-2
CASNAGQKETQYF
TGTGCCAGCAACGCGGGACAGAAAGAGACCCAGTACTTC
>TRBJ1-2|-|TRBD1|TRBV29-1
CSVSRGQGNYGYTF
TGCAGCGTCTCAAGGGGGCAGGGGAACTATGGCTACACCTTC
>TRBJ1-1|once|-|TRBV5-6
CASSTGLGTEAFF
TGTGCCAGCAGTACAGGCCTTGGGACTGAAGCTTTCTTT
>TRBJ1-4|few|-|TRBV6-5
CASSLSFGGTNEKLFF
TGTGCCAGCAGTTTGTCGTTTGGGGGAACTAATGAAAAACTGTTTTTT
>TRBJ1-2|-|-|TRBV6-5
CASSLLGNYGYTF
TGTGCCAGCAGCTTGCTCGGCAACTATGGCTACACCTTC
>TRBJ1-2|-|TRBD1|TRBV29-1
CSADRGEHYGYTF
TGCAGCGCAGACAGGGGGGAGCACTATGGCTACACCTTC
>TRBJ2-7|once|-|TRBV27
CASGETGYSEQYF
TGTGCCAGCGGCGAGACAGGCTACTCCGAGCAGTACTTC
>TRBJ2-3|-|TRBD1|TRBV29-1
CSVEGSVGTGGNLVDTQYF
TGCAGCGTTGAAGGGTCGGTTGGGACAGGGGGCAACCTGGTAGATACGCAGTATTTT
>TRBJ1-1|-|-|TRBV5-1
CASSSHPGNTEAFF
TGCGCCAGCAGCTCCCATCCTGGGAACACTGAAGCTTTCTTT
>TRBJ1-1|-|-|TRBV20-1
CSAKMNTEAFF
TGCAGTGCTAAAATGAACACTGAAGCTTTCTTT
>TRBJ2-7|-|-|TRBV4-3
CASSQEEGRYSYEQYF
TGCGCCAGCAGCCAAGAGGAGGGCAGATACTCCTACGAGCAGTACTTC
>TRBJ2-2|-|-|TRBV6-5
CASTSTGELFF
TGTGCCAGCACCTCCACCGGGGAGCTGTTTTTT
>TRBJ1-1|-|-|TRBV19
CASSIAILNTEAFF
TGTGCCAGTAGTATAGCAATCTTGAACACTGAAGCTTTCTTT
>TRBJ1-4|-|TRBD1|TRBV11-2
CASSSTGSGEKLFF
TGTGCCAGCAGCTCGACAGGGTCGGGCGAAAAACTGTTTTTT
>TRBJ2-7|-|TRBD2|TRBV4-2
CASSQESLAGGPYEQYF
TGTGCCAGCAGCCAAGAGTCGCTAGCGGGAGGTCCCTACGAGCAGTACTTC
>TRBJ1-2|-|-|TRBV7-2
CASSLAGAGGYGYTF
TGTGCCAGCAGCTTAGCGGGTGCGGGGGGATATGGCTACACCTTC
>TRBJ1-3|few|-|TRBV10-2
CASSDAGLGGNTIYF
TGCGCCAGCAGTGACGCCGGGTTGGGTGGAAACACCATATATTTT
>TRBJ2-3|-|-|TRBV19
CASSIGGRDTQYF
TGTGCCAGTAGTATAGGTGGGAGAGATACGCAGTATTTT
>TRBJ2-6|-|-|TRBV10-3
CAISESIDSGANVLTF
TGTGCCATCAGTGAGTCGATCGACTCTGGGGCCAACGTCCTGACTTTC
>TRBJ2-5|-|TRBD1|TRBV5-1
CASSLGQGTQTQYF
TGCGCCAGCAGCTTGGGACAGGGGACGCAGACCCAGTACTTC
>TRBJ1-4|-|-|TRBV12-5
CASGLVVSGAGKLFF
TGTGCTAGTGGTTTGGTAGTCTCAGGGGCCGGAAAACTGTTTTTT
>TRBJ1-2|-|-|TRBV12-5
CASGLAPPGDYGYTF
TGTGCTAGTGGTTTGGCACCTCCCGGGGACTATGGCTACACCTTC
>TRBJ1-6|-|-|TRBV6-5
CASSLLNSPLHF
TGTGCCAGCAGTCTTCTAAACTCACCCCTCCACTTT
>TRBJ2-1|-|TRBD1|TRBV6-5
CASSYSGQGYEQFF
TGTGCCAGCAGTTACTCAGGACAGGGCTATGAGCAGTTCTTC
>TRBJ2-3|-|-|TRBV5-1
CASSLVSGTDTQYF
TGCGCCAGCAGCTTGGTATCTGGCACAGATACGCAGTATTTT
>TRBJ2-3|-|TRBD2|TRBV13
CASSALAGSSSDTQYF
TGTGCCAGCAGCGCATTAGCGGGATCATCCTCAGATACGCAGTATTTT
>TRBJ1-3|-|-|TRBV5-1
CASSVNRNTIYF
TGCGCCAGCAGCGTAAATCGAAACACCATATATTTT
>TRBJ2-7|-|-|TRBV6-5
CASSSLIMNRLSEQYF
TGTGCCAGCAGTTCCCTCATAATGAACAGGCTGAGCGAGCAGTACTTC
>TRBJ2-3|once|TRBD2|TRBV5-1
CASGLAGAPFPPDTQYF
TGCGCCAGCGGACTAGCGGGGGCCCCTTTTCCCCCAGATACGCAGTATTTT
>TRBJ1-4|-|-|TRBV11-2
CASSFNREKKLFF
TGTGCCAGCAGCTTTAACAGGGAAAAAAAACTGTTTTTT
>TRBJ2-7|-|-|TRBV13
CASSLEGGEFYEQYF
TGTGCCAGCAGCTTAGAGGGGGGGGAGTTCTACGAGCAGTACTTC
>TRBJ2-2|-|-|TRBV4-1
CASSQDRGGNTGELFF
TGCGCCAGCAGCCAAGATCGCGGTGGGAACACCGGGGAGCTGTTTTTT
>TRBJ1-2|-|TRBD1|TRBV5-1
CASSSPGQGNYGYTF
TGCGCCAGCAGCTCCCCAGGACAGGGGAACTATGGCTACACCTTC
>TRBJ2-7|-|-|TRBV6-5
CASSYGGSEVGYEQYF
TGTGCCAGCAGTTACGGGGGGTCGGAGGTAGGGTACGAGCAGTACTTC
>TRBJ1-2|-|-|TRBV14
CASSQIGSYGYTF
TGTGCCAGCAGCCAAATCGGATCCTATGGCTACACCTTC
>TRBJ1-1|-|-|TRBV9
CASSPLLRGGTEAFF
TGTGCCAGCAGCCCTCTACTCCGGGGAGGGACTGAAGCTTTCTTT
>TRBJ2-2|-|-|TRBV19
CASSMRGQPHTGELFF
TGTGCCAGTAGTATGCGGGGGCAGCCCCACACCGGGGAGCTGTTTTTT
>TRBJ2-7|-|-|TRBV7-2
CASSRDAGAGEQYF
TGTGCCAGCAGCCGGGATGCAGGGGCGGGAGAGCAGTACTTC
>TRBJ1-3|-|-|TRBV14
CASSQERWAGNTIYF
TGTGCCAGCAGCCAAGAGAGGTGGGCTGGAAACACCATATATTTT
>TRBJ2-1|-|-|TRBV7-9
CASRISSYNEQFF
TGTGCCAGCAGGATCAGCTCCTACAATGAGCAGTTCTTC